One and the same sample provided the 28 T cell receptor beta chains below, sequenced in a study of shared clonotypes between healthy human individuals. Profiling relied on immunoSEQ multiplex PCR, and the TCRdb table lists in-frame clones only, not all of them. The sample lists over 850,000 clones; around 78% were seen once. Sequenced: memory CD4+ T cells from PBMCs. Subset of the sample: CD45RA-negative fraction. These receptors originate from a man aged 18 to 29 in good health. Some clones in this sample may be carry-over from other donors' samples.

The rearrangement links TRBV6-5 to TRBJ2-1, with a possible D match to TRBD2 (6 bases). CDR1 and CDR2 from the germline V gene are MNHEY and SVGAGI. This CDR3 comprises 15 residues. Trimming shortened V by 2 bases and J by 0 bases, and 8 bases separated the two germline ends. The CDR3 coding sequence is TGTGCCAGCAGTTACCAGCGGGTCTCCTACAATGAGCAGTTCTTC. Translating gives CASSYQRVSYNEQFF.

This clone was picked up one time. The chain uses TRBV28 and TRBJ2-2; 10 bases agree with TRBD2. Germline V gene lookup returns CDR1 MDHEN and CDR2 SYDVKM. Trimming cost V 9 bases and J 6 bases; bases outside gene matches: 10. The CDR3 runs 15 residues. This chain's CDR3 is CASSYSGRKAGELFF. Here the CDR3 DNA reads TGTGCCAGTTCCTATAGCGGGAGGAAGGCCGGGGAGCTGTTTTTT. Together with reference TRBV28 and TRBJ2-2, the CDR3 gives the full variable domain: DVKVTQSSRYLVKRTGEKVFLECVQDMDHENMFWYRQDPGLGLRLIYFSYDVKMKEKGDIPEGYSVSREKKERFSLILESASTNQTSMYLCASSYSGRKAGELFFGEGSRLTVL.

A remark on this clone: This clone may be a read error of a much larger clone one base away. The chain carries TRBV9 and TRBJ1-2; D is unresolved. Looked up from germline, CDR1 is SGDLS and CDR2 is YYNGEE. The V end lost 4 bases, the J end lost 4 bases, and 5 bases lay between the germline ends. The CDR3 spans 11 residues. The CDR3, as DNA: TGTGCCAGCAGCTCCGCCTATGGCTACACCTTC. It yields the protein CASSSAYGYTF.

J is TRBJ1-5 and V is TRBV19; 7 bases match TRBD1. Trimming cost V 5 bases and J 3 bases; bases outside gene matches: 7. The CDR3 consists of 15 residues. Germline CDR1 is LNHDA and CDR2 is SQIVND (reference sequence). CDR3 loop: CASSPTGPSNQPQHF. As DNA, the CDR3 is TGTGCCAGTAGTCCGACAGGGCCCTCCAATCAGCCCCAGCATTTT.

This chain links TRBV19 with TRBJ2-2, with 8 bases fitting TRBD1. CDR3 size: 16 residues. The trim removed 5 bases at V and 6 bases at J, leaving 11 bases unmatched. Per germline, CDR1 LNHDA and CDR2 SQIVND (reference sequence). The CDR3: CASSRYPGQVPGELFF. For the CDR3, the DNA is TGTGCCAGTAGTCGATATCCGGGACAGGTGCCCGGGGAGCTGTTTTTT.

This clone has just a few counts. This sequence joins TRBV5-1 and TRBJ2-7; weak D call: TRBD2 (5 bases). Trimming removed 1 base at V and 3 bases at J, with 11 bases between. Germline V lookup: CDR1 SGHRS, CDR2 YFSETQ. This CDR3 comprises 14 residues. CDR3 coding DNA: TGCGCCAGCAGCTTGACTATTGCGGGCTACGAGCAGTACTTC. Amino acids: CASSLTIAGYEQYF.

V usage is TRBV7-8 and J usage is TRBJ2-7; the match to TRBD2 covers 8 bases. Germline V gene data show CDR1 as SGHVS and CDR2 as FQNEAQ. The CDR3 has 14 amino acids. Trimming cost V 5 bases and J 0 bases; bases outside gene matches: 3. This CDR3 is CASSQSGSSYEQYF. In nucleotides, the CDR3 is TGTGCCAGCAGCCAGAGCGGGAGCTCCTACGAGCAGTACTTC.

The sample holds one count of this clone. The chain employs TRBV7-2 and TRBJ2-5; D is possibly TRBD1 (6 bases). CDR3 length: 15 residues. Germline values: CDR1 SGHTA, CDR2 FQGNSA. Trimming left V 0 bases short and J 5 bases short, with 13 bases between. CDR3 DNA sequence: TGTGCCAGCAGCTTAGCGCCCCCAGGGGCGGAGACCCAGTACTTC. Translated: CASSLAPPGAETQYF. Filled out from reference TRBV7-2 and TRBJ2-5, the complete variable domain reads GAGVSQSPSNKVTEKGKDVELRCDPISGHTALYWYRQSLGQGLEFLIYFQGNSAPDKSGLPSDRFSAERTGGSVSTLTIQRTQQEDSAVYLCASSLAPPGAETQYFGPGTRLLVL.

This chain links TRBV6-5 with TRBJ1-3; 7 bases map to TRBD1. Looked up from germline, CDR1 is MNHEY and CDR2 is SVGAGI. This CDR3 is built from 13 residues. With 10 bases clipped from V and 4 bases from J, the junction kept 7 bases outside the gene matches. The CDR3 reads CATWTGPGNTIYF. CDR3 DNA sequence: TGTGCCACCTGGACAGGCCCGGGAAACACCATATATTTT.

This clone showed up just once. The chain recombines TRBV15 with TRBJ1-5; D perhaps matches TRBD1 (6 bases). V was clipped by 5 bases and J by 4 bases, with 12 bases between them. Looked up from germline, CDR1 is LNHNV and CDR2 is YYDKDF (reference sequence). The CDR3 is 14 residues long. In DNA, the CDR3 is TGTGCCACCAGCGGGAGGGGACAAAATCAGCCCCAGCATTTT. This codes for CATSGRGQNQPQHF.

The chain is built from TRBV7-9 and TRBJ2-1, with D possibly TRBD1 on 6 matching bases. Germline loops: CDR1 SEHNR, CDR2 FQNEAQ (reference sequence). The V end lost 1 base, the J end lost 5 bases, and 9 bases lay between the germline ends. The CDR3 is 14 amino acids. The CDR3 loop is CASSLEQGHNEQFF. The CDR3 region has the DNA TGTGCCAGCAGCTTAGAACAGGGCCACAATGAGCAGTTCTTC.

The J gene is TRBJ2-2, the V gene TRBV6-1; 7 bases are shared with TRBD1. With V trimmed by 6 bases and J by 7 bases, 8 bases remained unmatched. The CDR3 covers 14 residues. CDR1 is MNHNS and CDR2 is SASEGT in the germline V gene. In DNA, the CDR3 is TGTGCCAGCAGGGGGACAGACGTTGGCGGGGAGCTGTTTTTT. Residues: CASRGTDVGGELFF.

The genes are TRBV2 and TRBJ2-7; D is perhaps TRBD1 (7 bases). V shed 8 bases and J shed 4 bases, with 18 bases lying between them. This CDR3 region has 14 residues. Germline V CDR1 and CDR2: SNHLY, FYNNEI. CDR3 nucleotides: TGTGCCAGCGCCTCAGCGACAGGGAGGTACGAGCAGTACTTC. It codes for CASASATGRYEQYF.

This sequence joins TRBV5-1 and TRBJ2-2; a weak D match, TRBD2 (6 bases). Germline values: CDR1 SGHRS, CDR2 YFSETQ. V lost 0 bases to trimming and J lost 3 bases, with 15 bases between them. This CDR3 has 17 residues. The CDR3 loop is CASSLDAGSRYTGELFF. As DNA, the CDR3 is TGCGCCAGCAGCTTGGACGCGGGGAGTCGATACACCGGGGAGCTGTTTTTT. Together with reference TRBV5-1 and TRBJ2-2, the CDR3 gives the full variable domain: KAGVTQTPRYLIKTRGQQVTLSCSPISGHRSVSWYQQTPGQGLQFLFEYFSETQRNKGNFPGRFSGRQFSNSRSEMNVSTLELGDSALYLCASSLDAGSRYTGELFFGEGSRLTVL.

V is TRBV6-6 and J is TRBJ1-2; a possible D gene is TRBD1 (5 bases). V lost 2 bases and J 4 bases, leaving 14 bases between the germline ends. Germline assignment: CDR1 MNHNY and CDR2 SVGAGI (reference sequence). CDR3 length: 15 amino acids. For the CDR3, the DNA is TGTGCCAGCAGTTACGCCACCGGGACGGTCTATGGCTACACCTTC. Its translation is CASSYATGTVYGYTF.

The CDR3 nucleotides read TGTGCCAGCAGCCCAGGATCCCTGTGGGAGACCCAGTACTTC. Translating it yields CASSPGSLWETQYF. This chain links TRBV14 with TRBJ2-5; no clear D. This CDR3 comprises 14 residues. From germline, CDR1 is SGHDN and CDR2 FVKESK. V dropped 4 bases and J dropped 5 bases, with 14 bases sitting between them.

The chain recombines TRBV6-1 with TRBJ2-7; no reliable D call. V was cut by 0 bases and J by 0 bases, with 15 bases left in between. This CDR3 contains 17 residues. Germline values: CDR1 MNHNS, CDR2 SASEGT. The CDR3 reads CASSEASGLVGSYEQYF. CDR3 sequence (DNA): TGTGCCAGCAGTGAAGCATCTGGGTTGGTGGGCTCCTACGAGCAGTACTTC.

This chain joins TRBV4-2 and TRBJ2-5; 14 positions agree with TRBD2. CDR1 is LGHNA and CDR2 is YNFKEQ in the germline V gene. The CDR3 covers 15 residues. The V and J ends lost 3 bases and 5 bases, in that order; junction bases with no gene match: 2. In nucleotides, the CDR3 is TGTGCCAGCAGCCAGGGACTAGCGGGAGAGGAGACCCAGTACTTC. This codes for CASSQGLAGEETQYF.

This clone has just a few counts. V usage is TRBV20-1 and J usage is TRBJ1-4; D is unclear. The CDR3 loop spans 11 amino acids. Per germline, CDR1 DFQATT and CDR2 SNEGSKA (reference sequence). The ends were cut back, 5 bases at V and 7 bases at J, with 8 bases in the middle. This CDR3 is CSAAWGEKLFF. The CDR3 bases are TGCAGTGCTGCTTGGGGTGAAAAACTGTTTTTT.

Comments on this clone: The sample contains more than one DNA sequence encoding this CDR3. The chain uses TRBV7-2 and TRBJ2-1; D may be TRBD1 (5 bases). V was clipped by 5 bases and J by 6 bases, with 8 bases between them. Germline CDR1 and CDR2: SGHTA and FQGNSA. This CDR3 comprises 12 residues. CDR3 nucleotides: TGTGCCAGCAGCCCCACAGGCAATGAGCAGTTCTTC. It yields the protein CASSPTGNEQFF.

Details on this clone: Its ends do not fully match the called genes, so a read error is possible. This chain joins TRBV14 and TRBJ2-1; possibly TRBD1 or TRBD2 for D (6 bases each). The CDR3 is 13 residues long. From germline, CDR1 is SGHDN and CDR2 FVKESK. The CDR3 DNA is TGTGCCAGCAACCAAGGGGGGCACAATGAGCAGTTCTTC. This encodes CASNQGGHNEQFF. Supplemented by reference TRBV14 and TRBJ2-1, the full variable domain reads EAGVTQFPSHSVIEKGQTVTLRCDPISGHDNLYWYRRVMGKEIKFLLHFVKESKQDESGMPNNRFLAERTGGTYSTLKVQPAELEDSGVYFCASNQGGHNEQFFGPGTRLTVL.

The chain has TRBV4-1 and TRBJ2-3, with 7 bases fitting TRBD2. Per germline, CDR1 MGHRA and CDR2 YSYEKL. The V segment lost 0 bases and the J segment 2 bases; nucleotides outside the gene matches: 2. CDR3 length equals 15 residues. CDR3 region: CASSQDRGVTDTQYF. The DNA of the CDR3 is TGCGCCAGCAGCCAAGATCGGGGGGTCACAGATACGCAGTATTTT.

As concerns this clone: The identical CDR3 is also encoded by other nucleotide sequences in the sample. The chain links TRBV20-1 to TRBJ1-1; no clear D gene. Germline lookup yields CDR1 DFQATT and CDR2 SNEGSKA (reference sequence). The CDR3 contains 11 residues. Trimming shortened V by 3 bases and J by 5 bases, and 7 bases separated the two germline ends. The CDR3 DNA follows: TGCAGTGCTAGGAAGGGAACTGAAGCTTTCTTT. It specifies CSARKGTEAFF.

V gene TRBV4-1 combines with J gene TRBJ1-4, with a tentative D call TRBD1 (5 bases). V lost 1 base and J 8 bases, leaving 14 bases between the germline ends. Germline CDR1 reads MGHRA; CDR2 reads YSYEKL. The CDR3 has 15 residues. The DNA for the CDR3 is TGCGCCAGCAGCCAAGGGGGATTGGGGCGGGAAAAACTGTTTTTT. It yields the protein CASSQGGLGREKLFF.

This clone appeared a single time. CDR3 nucleotide sequence: TGTGCCAGTAGTGATGTACAAGGACAGGCTAACACTGAAGCTTTCTTT. Its translation: CASSDVQGQANTEAFF. This chain links TRBV19 with TRBJ1-1, with TRBD1 matching 7 bases. This CDR3 is built from 16 residues. CDR1 LNHDA and CDR2 SQIVND come from the germline V gene (reference sequence). Germline trimming cut 5 bases from V and 2 bases from J; bases unmatched to any gene: 11.

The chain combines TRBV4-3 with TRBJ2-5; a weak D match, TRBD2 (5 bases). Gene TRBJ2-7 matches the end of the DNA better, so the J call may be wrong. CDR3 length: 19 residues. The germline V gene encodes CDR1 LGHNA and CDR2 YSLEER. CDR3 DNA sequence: TGCGCCAGCAGCCAAGGGGTCAAGTGGCGGACTGAACCCTCCTACGAGCAGTACTTC. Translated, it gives CASSQGVKWRTEPSYEQYF.

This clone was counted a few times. CDR3 sequence (DNA): TGTGCCAGCGGATCTTTAAGGGCGAACACTGAAGCTTTCTTT. Residues: CASGSLRANTEAFF. The J gene is TRBJ1-1, the V gene TRBV28; no clear D. Looked up from germline, CDR1 is MDHEN and CDR2 is SYDVKM. This CDR3 has 14 residues. The germline V and J ends were trimmed by 8 bases and 1 base, with 14 bases remaining between them. Based on the CDR3 plus reference TRBV28 and TRBJ1-1, the full variable domain is DVKVTQSSRYLVKRTGEKVFLECVQDMDHENMFWYRQDPGLGLRLIYFSYDVKMKEKGDIPEGYSVSREKKERFSLILESASTNQTSMYLCASGSLRANTEAFFGQGTRLTVV.

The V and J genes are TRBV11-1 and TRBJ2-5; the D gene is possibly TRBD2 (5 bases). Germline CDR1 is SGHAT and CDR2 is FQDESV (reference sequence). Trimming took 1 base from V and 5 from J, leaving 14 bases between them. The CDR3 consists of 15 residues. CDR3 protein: CASSLDGKSGETQYF. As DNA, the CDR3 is TGTGCCAGCAGCTTAGACGGGAAGAGCGGCGAGACCCAGTACTTC. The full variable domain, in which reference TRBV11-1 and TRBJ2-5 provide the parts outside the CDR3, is EAEVAQSPRYKITEKSQAVAFWCDPISGHATLYWYRQILGQGPELLVQFQDESVVDDSQLPKDRFSAERLKGVDSTLKIQPAELGDSAMYLCASSLDGKSGETQYFGPGTRLLVL.